These 8 T cell receptor beta chains share one sample of origin, sequenced in a study of shared clonotypes between healthy human individuals. CD45RO-negative, CCR7-positively selected cells formed the naive CD8 fraction, excluding terminally differentiated effector memory CD45RA+ cells. The data were produced by immunoSEQ multiplex PCR, yet TCRdb's version contains in-frame clones alone and is incomplete. The table lists around 2,100,000 clones, over 85% of them singletons. The sample was naive CD8+ T cells sorted from blood. These receptors all come from a man between 18 and 35 years old in good health.

V usage is TRBV4-1 and J usage is TRBJ2-7, with 7 nucleotides matching TRBD1. CDR1 is MGHRA and CDR2 is YSYEKL in the germline V gene. This CDR3 has 16 amino acids. The V segment lost 0 bases and the J segment 3 bases; nucleotides outside the gene matches: 8. CDR3 bases: TGCGCCAGCAGCCAAGATGAGAGTCGACAGGGCTACGAGCAGTACTTC. This codes for CASSQDESRQGYEQYF.

On this clone: Other DNA variants within this sample encode the same CDR3. V usage is TRBV5-1 and J usage is TRBJ2-1; tentatively, D is TRBD1 (7 bases). The germline gives CDR1 SGHRS, CDR2 YFSETQ. Deletions cut 0 bases from V and 2 bases from J, with 9 bases between. CDR3 length equals 15 residues. Here the CDR3 DNA reads TGCGCCAGCAGCTTGGCAGGGGGGACCTACAATGAGCAGTTCTTC. Its translation is CASSLAGGTYNEQFF.

The chain joins TRBV5-1 to TRBJ1-1, with D perhaps TRBD1 (6 bases). The CDR3 sequence is 14 residues long. Germline V gene sequence: CDR1 SGHRS, CDR2 YFSETQ. V was trimmed by 4 bases and J by 5 bases, leaving 15 bases between them. CDR3 coding DNA: TGCGCCAGCAGCGTCAACAGGGATGGGACTGAAGCTTTCTTT. Protein: CASSVNRDGTEAFF.

The J gene is TRBJ2-1, the V gene TRBV6-5; weak D call: TRBD2 (5 bases). V was pared by 1 base and J by 4 bases, with 11 bases between. The germline V gene has CDR1 MNHEY and CDR2 SVGAGI. This CDR3 is 15 amino acids long. The CDR3 sequence: CASSYFSGLYNEQFF. The CDR3 DNA sequence: TGTGCCAGCAGTTACTTCAGCGGCCTTTACAATGAGCAGTTCTTC.

This clone was observed once. This chain connects TRBV7-9 to TRBJ2-7; D unclear. The CDR3 has 15 amino acids. The V and J ends lost 5 bases and 2 bases respectively, with 16 bases between them. CDR1 SEHNR and CDR2 FQNEAQ come from the germline V gene (reference sequence). DNA for the CDR3: TGTGCCAGCAGCGTTACAACAAAGGGCCCCTACGAGCAGTACTTC. This encodes CASSVTTKGPYEQYF.

CDR3 coding DNA: TGCGCCAGCAGCCTTTCCGGGACAGACCACGAGCAGTACTTC. This encodes CASSLSGTDHEQYF. The chain employs TRBV5-1 and TRBJ2-7, with 7 bases that match TRBD1. Per the germline V gene, CDR1 is SGHRS and CDR2 is YFSETQ. Trimming cost V 4 bases and J 5 bases; bases outside gene matches: 9. This CDR3 has 14 amino acids.

J is TRBJ2-4 and V is TRBV2; 10 bases are shared with TRBD1. Germline V CDR1 and CDR2: SNHLY, FYNNEI. This CDR3 has 16 residues. J lost 3 bases, V lost 0 bases, and 2 bases had no gene match. This CDR3 is CASSEATGGDKNIQYF. DNA for the CDR3: TGTGCCAGCAGTGAAGCGACAGGGGGCGACAAAAACATTCAGTACTTC.

The chain carries TRBV6-6 and TRBJ2-2; D is possibly TRBD1 (6 bases). Germline V gene data show CDR1 as MNHNY and CDR2 as SVGAGI (reference sequence). This CDR3 spans 16 amino acids. With 6 bases removed from V and 3 bases from J, the gap between germline ends came to 17 bases. CDR3 sequence (DNA): TGTGCCAGCAGCCTAACCGGGACACCGTACACCGGGGAGCTGTTTTTT. It yields the protein CASSLTGTPYTGELFF.